Shown below are 11 T cell receptor beta chains from a single sample sequenced in a study of glioma-infiltrating T cells after dendritic cell vaccination. Noted time point: after dendritic cell vaccination, including at tumor progression/relapse. Generated by immunoSEQ multiplex PCR, the TCRdb table keeps only in-frame clones and is missing some. Of tens of thousands of clones in the sample, about four fifths were seen once. The material sequenced was blood, taken after dendritic cell vaccination. The receptor source for this set is a human donor with glioblastoma.

The V call is TRBV19, the J call TRBJ1-2; a possible D gene is TRBD1 (6 bases). The V gene's germline CDR1 is LNHDA and CDR2 SQIVND (reference sequence). Trimming pared 3 bases from V and 7 bases from J, leaving 18 bases between. The CDR3 length is 15 residues. This chain's CDR3 is CASSIWDTGRGGYTF. The CDR3 DNA reads TGTGCCAGTAGTATCTGGGACACGGGAAGAGGTGGCTACACCTTC.

The V gene is TRBV5-1, the J gene TRBJ2-6, with TRBD1 identical over 7 bases. The germline V gene has CDR1 SGHRS and CDR2 YFSETQ. V was clipped by 3 bases and J by 0 bases; unmatched bases: 6. The CDR3 sequence is 17 residues long. The CDR3 DNA reads TGCGCCAGCAGCTCAACACGGACAGGCTCTGGGGCCAACGTCCTGACTTTC. Amino acids: CASSSTRTGSGANVLTF.

This chain connects TRBV18 to TRBJ2-2, with D unclear. Germline V lookup: CDR1 KGHSH, CDR2 LQKENI. The ends were cut back, 3 bases at V and 8 bases at J, with 16 bases in the middle. CDR3 size: 15 residues. The CDR3: CASSPSGFEPGELFF. The CDR3 DNA follows: TGTGCCAGCTCACCCTCAGGATTCGAACCAGGGGAGCTGTTTTTT.

V and J are TRBV11-2 and TRBJ1-1; a possible D gene is TRBD1 (5 bases). The CDR3 contains 13 residues. V dropped 7 bases and J dropped 0 bases, with 9 bases sitting between them. Germline CDR1 and CDR2: SGHAT and FQNNGV. The CDR3 region is CASKDTLNTEAFF. CDR3 DNA sequence: TGTGCCAGCAAGGACACTTTGAACACTGAAGCTTTCTTT. The whole variable domain, remainder taken from reference TRBV11-2 and TRBJ1-1, is EAGVAQSPRYKIIEKRQSVAFWCNPISGHATLYWYQQILGQGPKLLIQFQNNGVVDDSQLPKDRFSAERLKGVDSTLKIQPAKLEDSAVYLCASKDTLNTEAFFGQGTRLTVV.

Only one count was recorded for this clone. V is TRBV6-1 and J is TRBJ1-1; TRBD1 might be the D (5 bases). This CDR3 is built from 15 residues. V lost 6 bases to trimming and J lost 6 bases, with 20 bases between them. Germline-derived CDR1 and CDR2 are MNHNS and SASEGT. CDR3 loop: CASSGWRGAGAEAFF. The CDR3 DNA sequence: TGTGCCAGCAGCGGATGGAGGGGAGCGGGGGCTGAAGCTTTCTTT.

CDR3 protein: CASSSISGTGEQYF. CDR3 bases: TGCGCCAGCAGCTCCATCTCCGGGACAGGCGAGCAGTACTTC. The gene calls are TRBV4-1 and TRBJ2-5; 8 nucleotides agree with TRBD1. The J call is in doubt because the DNA end fits TRBJ2-7 better. Looked up from germline, CDR1 is MGHRA and CDR2 is YSYEKL. This CDR3 comprises 14 residues.

This clone appeared a single time. V gene TRBV29-1 combines with J gene TRBJ2-7, with 8 bases matching TRBD2. Germline loops: CDR1 SQVTM, CDR2 ANQGSEA. The CDR3 contains 14 residues. J lost 6 bases, V lost 4 bases, and 11 bases had no gene match. CDR3 nucleotide sequence: TGCAGCGTTGGGGCAGTAGCGGGGTATAGCGAGCAGTACTTC. Amino acid sequence: CSVGAVAGYSEQYF.

In its sample, this clone was seen a few times. J is TRBJ1-5 and V is TRBV14, with D possibly matching TRBD1 (6 bases). The germline CDR1 and CDR2 sequences are SGHDN and FVKESK. The CDR3 loop spans 15 amino acids. V lost 4 bases and J lost 6, with 16 bases in between. The CDR3 here is CASSPSGGRGQPQHF. The CDR3 region has the DNA TGTGCCAGCAGCCCCAGCGGGGGCCGAGGTCAGCCCCAGCATTTT. Looking up the rest from reference TRBV14 and TRBJ1-5 gives the full variable domain: EAGVTQFPSHSVIEKGQTVTLRCDPISGHDNLYWYRRVMGKEIKFLLHFVKESKQDESGMPNNRFLAERTGGTYSTLKVQPAELEDSGVYFCASSPSGGRGQPQHFGDGTRLSIL.

This clone turned up a few times. The chain links TRBV2 to TRBJ2-7; 7 bases map to TRBD1. This CDR3 region has 14 residues. V lost 8 bases, J lost 7 bases, and 14 bases stayed unmatched. The V gene's germline CDR1 is SNHLY and CDR2 FYNNEI. The DNA of the CDR3 is TGTGCCAGCGCTAAACCCGACAGGGAAATTGAGCAGTACTTC. This encodes CASAKPDREIEQYF.

The count of this clone is one. The V gene is TRBV9, the J gene TRBJ1-2; a possible D gene is TRBD1 (5 bases). CDR3 size: 14 residues. The germline gives CDR1 SGDLS, CDR2 YYNGEE. The V end was cut by 2 bases, the J end by 4 bases, with 12 bases between. CDR3 amino acids: CASSVQGGAYGYTF. The CDR3, as DNA: TGTGCCAGCAGCGTTCAGGGAGGGGCCTATGGCTACACCTTC.

The rearrangement uses TRBV7-3 and TRBJ2-1; 11 bases agree with TRBD2. The CDR3 is 15 residues long. Trimming took 3 bases from V and 4 from J; bases not matched to a gene: 2. From germline, CDR1 is SGHTA and CDR2 FQGTGA. The CDR3 DNA follows: TGTGCCAGCAGCTTTAGCGGGGGGGATTACAATGAGCAGTTCTTC. It translates to CASSFSGGDYNEQFF.